A selection of T cell receptor beta chains follows, all from one sample in a study of graft-versus-host responses after intestinal transplantation. These receptors have no identified antigens. TCRdb's table, derived via immunoSEQ multiplex PCR, lists solely in-frame clones and lacks some. The data contain 90,000 to 120,000 clones, 80% to 90% of them singletons. The sequencing here drew on unstimulated CD4+ T cells sorted from spleen or lymph node cells, taken before transplant. The receptors were gathered from a human donor who was the organ donor for an intestinal transplant. The CDR3 runs from the conserved cysteine through the conserved F or W. Each record gives: CDR3 protein, CDR3 DNA, V gene, D gene, J gene, clone size. The D gene is left open where the match is weak. Some rows have no size entry. The others give once, few or many, or a class for an expanded clone.

CASRAYSEPTGELFF	TGTGCCAGCAGAGCATATAGCGAGCCCACCGGGGAGCTGTTTTTT	TRBV2	-	TRBJ2-2	-
CASSGFAGPDTQYF	TGTGCCAGCAGTGGGTTTGCAGGGCCTGATACGCAGTATTTT	TRBV2	-	TRBJ2-3	-
CASSGDASYGYTF	TGCGCCAGCAGCGGGGACGCCAGCTATGGCTACACCTTC	TRBV5-1	-	TRBJ1-2	-
CASSYGGGRTGELFF	TGTGCCAGCAGTTACGGGGGAGGGAGAACCGGGGAGCTGTTTTTT	TRBV6-6	TRBD2	TRBJ2-2	-
CASRNPGQKHYGYTF	TGTGCCAGTAGGAACCCGGGACAGAAGCACTATGGCTACACCTTC	TRBV19	TRBD1	TRBJ1-2	-
CASSLREAGGTGELFF	TGTGCCAGCAGCTTAAGAGAGGCAGGGGGCACCGGGGAGCTGTTTTTT	TRBV7-2	TRBD1	TRBJ2-2	-
CASGSGRGRAEAFF	TGTGCCAGCGGGTCGGGGAGGGGGCGTGCTGAAGCTTTCTTT	TRBV2	TRBD1	TRBJ1-1	-
CASSLYTGRSYNEQFF	TGCGCCAGCAGCCTGTATACGGGACGATCCTACAATGAGCAGTTCTTC	TRBV5-1	-	TRBJ2-1	once
CASSESGPKNIQYF	TGTGCCAGCAGTGAATCCGGGCCCAAAAACATTCAGTACTTC	TRBV6-5	-	TRBJ2-4	-
CASSLTIYEQYF	TGTGCCAGCAGCTTAACCATCTACGAGCAGTACTTC	TRBV5-8	-	TRBJ2-7	-
CASSQATGTGHMRTNEKLFF	TGCGCCAGCAGCCAAGCGACCGGGACAGGGCATATGAGGACTAATGAAAAACTGTTTTTT	TRBV4-1	TRBD1	TRBJ1-4	-
CASGRTGPSYEQYF	TGCGCCAGCGGAAGGACAGGGCCCTCCTACGAGCAGTACTTC	TRBV5-1	TRBD1	TRBJ2-7	once
CAISYNLETGNTEAFF	TGTGCCATCAGCTATAATCTTGAGACAGGGAACACTGAAGCTTTCTTT	TRBV10-3	-	TRBJ1-1	-
CASSLARLAIPYEQYF	TGTGCCAGCAGCTTAGCGCGGCTAGCGATTCCCTACGAGCAGTACTTC	TRBV7-2	-	TRBJ2-7	-
CASSLRERNYGYTF	TGCGCCAGCAGCTTGAGAGAGCGAAACTATGGCTACACCTTC	TRBV5-1	-	TRBJ1-2	-
CASSYKGGSTEAFF	TGTGCCAGCAGTTACAAGGGTGGGAGCACTGAAGCTTTCTTT	TRBV6-6	-	TRBJ1-1	-
CASTTDRDGANVLTF	TGTGCCAGCACCACTGACAGGGATGGGGCCAACGTCCTGACTTTC	TRBV5-4	TRBD1	TRBJ2-6	-
CASSLTGPTDTQYF	TGTGCCAGCAGCTTGACGGGTCCCACAGATACGCAGTATTTT	TRBV5-4	-	TRBJ2-3	-
CASSGTNTDTQYF	TGCGCCAGCAGTGGGACCAACACAGATACGCAGTATTTT	TRBV10-1	-	TRBJ2-3	-
CASSLFGISQYF	TGTGCCAGCAGTTTATTTGGAATCTCGCAGTATTTT	TRBV28	-	TRBJ2-3	-
CASSQDSGGANTGELFF	TGTGCCAGCAGCCAGGATAGCGGGGGCGCGAACACCGGGGAGCTGTTTTTT	TRBV4-2	TRBD2	TRBJ2-2	-
CASSKMGQRYEQYF	TGTGCCAGCAGTAAAATGGGACAACGCTACGAGCAGTACTTC	TRBV28	-	TRBJ2-7	-
CASSPGTGRGGGYTF	TGTGCCAGCAGCCCTGGGACAGGGAGAGGTGGGGGCTACACCTTC	TRBV7-9	TRBD1	TRBJ1-2	-
CASSPESSPNYGYTF	TGTGCCAGCTCACCGGAGTCCAGCCCTAACTATGGCTACACCTTC	TRBV18	-	TRBJ1-2	-
CASSYSPPRNEQFF	TGTGCCAGCAGTTACTCACCCCCCCGTAACGAGCAGTTCTTC	TRBV6-5	-	TRBJ2-1	once
CASAGGKNTEAFF	TGTGCCAGTGCTGGGGGGAAGAACACTGAAGCTTTCTTT	TRBV2	-	TRBJ1-1	-
CASSLLGVVDTQYF	TGTGCCAGCAGTTTATTGGGAGTGGTAGATACGCAGTATTTT	TRBV27	-	TRBJ2-3	-
CASSPPNWRGIAFF	TGCGCCAGCAGCCCCCCCAATTGGCGGGGGATCGCTTTCTTT	TRBV5-1	-	TRBJ1-1	-
CASSLEGNEQFF	TGCGCCAGCAGCTTAGAGGGAAATGAGCAGTTCTTC	TRBV5-1	-	TRBJ2-1	-
CASSESYQETQYF	TGTGCCAGCAGTGAATCGTACCAAGAGACCCAGTACTTC	TRBV2	-	TRBJ2-5	-
CASSYKVDTEAFF	TGTGCCAGCAGTTATAAGGTTGACACTGAAGCTTTCTTT	TRBV6-5	-	TRBJ1-1	few
CASSLRSAEAFF	TGTGCCAGCAGCTTAAGGAGTGCTGAAGCTTTCTTT	TRBV7-9	-	TRBJ1-1	-
CASSRGSSGNTIYF	TGTGCCAGCAGCCGTGGGAGCTCTGGAAACACCATATATTTT	TRBV7-2	-	TRBJ1-3	once
CASSLEGRGETQYF	TGCGCCAGCAGCTTGGAGGGCAGGGGAGAGACCCAGTACTTC	TRBV5-1	-	TRBJ2-5	-
CASAGGTYNEQFF	TGTGCCAGCGCGGGGGGGACCTACAATGAGCAGTTCTTC	TRBV27	TRBD2	TRBJ2-1	-
CASSQAVGTDTQYF	TGCGCCAGCAGCCAGGCCGTAGGGACAGATACGCAGTATTTT	TRBV5-1	-	TRBJ2-3	-